This T cell receptor (beta chain) appears in the sequencing data of a study of identical twins. This clonotype was counted at least ten times. Germline loops: CDR1 KGHSH, CDR2 LQKENI. The ends were cut back, 1 base at V and 7 bases at J, with 11 bases in the middle. This CDR3 has 14 residues. TCRdb reprocessed the 5' RACE reads via MiXCR and lists one record per CDR3 protein. Of some 760,000 distinct CDR3 sequences listed, 15% to 20% are singletons. This same sample was also part of a study on T cells expressing NK-cell markers.

This receptor was identified in a woman younger than 35 in good health. Sequencing was carried out using PBMCs. The chain has TRBV18 and TRBJ2-1; perhaps TRBD1 as D (5 bases). The CDR3 protein is CASSPLQGINEQFF. CDR3 DNA: TGTGCCAGCTCACCACTCCAGGGAATAAATGAGCAGTTCTTC.